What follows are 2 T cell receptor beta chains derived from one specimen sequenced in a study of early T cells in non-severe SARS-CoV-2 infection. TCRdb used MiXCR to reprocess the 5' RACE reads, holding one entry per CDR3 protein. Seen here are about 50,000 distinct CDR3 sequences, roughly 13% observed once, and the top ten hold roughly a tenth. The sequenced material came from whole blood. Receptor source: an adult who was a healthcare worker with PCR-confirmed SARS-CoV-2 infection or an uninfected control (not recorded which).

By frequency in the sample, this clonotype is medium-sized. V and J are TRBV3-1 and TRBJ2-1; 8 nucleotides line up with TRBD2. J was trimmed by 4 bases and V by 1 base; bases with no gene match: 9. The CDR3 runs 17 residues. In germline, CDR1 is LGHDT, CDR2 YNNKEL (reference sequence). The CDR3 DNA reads TGTGCCAGCAGCCAAGTAGCGGGAATTAACTCGTACAATGAGCAGTTCTTC. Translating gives CASSQVAGINSYNEQFF.

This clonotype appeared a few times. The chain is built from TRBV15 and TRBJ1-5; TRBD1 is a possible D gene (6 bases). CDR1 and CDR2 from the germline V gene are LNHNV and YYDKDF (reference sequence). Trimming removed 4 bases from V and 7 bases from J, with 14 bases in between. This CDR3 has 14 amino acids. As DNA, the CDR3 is TGTGCCACCAGCACGAACAGGGTGGAGCAGCCCCAGCATTTT. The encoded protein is CATSTNRVEQPQHF.